This TCR beta chain was identified during a study of T cells in narcolepsy. Study findings and constraints: HCRT-specific and TRIB2-specific autoreactive clonotypes appeared among same-patient CSF and blood CD4+ clonotypes. Autoreactive clonotypes reportedly recurred in blood of same and different patients, not controls.

Comment on this clone: Its cognate antigen is unknown.

TCRdb's copy holds only in-frame clones and misses some; the assay was immunoSEQ multiplex PCR. The sample lists 25,000 or so clones; around 78% were seen once. The CDR3 sequence is 13 residues long. The germline CDR1 and CDR2 sequences are SGHTA and FQGNSA. V lost 2 bases, J lost 1 base, and 5 bases lay in between. The gene calls are TRBV7-2 and TRBJ1-1; D not resolved. The sequenced sample was CD45RA- memory CD4+ T cells from PBMCs. The sequence was collected from a human donor with narcolepsy. The CDR3 region has the DNA TGTGCCAGCAGCTTATATGGGAACACTGAAGCTTTCTTT. Amino acids: CASSLYGNTEAFF.